These 5 T cell receptor beta chains were all obtained from the same sample, sequenced in a study of OX40 agonist ivuxolimab in advanced cancers. Library preparation used the immunoSEQ multiplex PCR assay. Drawn from immuneACCESS, this table holds only the in-frame rearrangements with V and J called that TCRdb kept. Clones are partly lost; checked studies trace under half to an unresolved V gene and leave the rest unexplained. The sample data list about 92,000 clones, and more than 80% of these were observed just once. The ten largest clones take up about 5.8% of the sample. Sequences were derived from CD4+ or CD8+ T cells sorted from blood, sampled in a trial of the OX40 agonist ivuxolimab. These receptors all come from an adult with an advanced solid tumor such as melanoma, head and neck, liver or kidney cancer.

The rearrangement links TRBV4-3 to TRBJ2-2; 11 bases match TRBD1. The CDR3 is 15 residues long. J gave up 5 bases and V 1 base, and 0 bases lay outside the gene matches. CDR1 is LGHNA and CDR2 is YSLEER in the germline V gene. The CDR3 here is CASSQGDRGTGELFF. For the CDR3, the DNA is TGCGCCAGCAGCCAAGGGGACAGGGGGACCGGGGAGCTGTTTTTT.

CDR3 DNA: TGCGCCAGCAGCCTTACACAGGGGCAAGGGGAGCAGTACTTC. Residues: CASSLTQGQGEQYF. The genes are TRBV5-1 and TRBJ2-7, with 7 positions matching TRBD1. Germline V lookup: CDR1 SGHRS, CDR2 YFSETQ. The CDR3 extends over 14 amino acids. V trimming: 4 bases; J trimming: 7 bases; junction bases outside the gene matches: 11.

This chain connects TRBV30 to TRBJ1-1; no reliable D call. Trimming removed 5 bases at V and 0 bases at J, with 10 bases between. The CDR3 totals 13 residues. Looked up from germline, CDR1 is GTSNPN and CDR2 is SVGIG (reference sequence). The CDR3 loop is CAWDVKMNTEAFF. The CDR3 DNA reads TGTGCCTGGGACGTAAAGATGAACACTGAAGCTTTCTTT.

The gene calls are TRBV7-2 and TRBJ2-2; D is perhaps TRBD1 or TRBD2 (6 bases each). Germline V gene sequence: CDR1 SGHTA, CDR2 FQGNSA. The CDR3 sequence is 15 residues long. V lost 7 bases to trimming and J lost 2 bases, with 14 bases between them. The CDR3: CASTPGGLNTGELFF. CDR3 coding DNA: TGTGCCAGCACCCCCGGGGGCCTTAACACCGGGGAGCTGTTTTTT.

The V call is TRBV5-1, the J call TRBJ2-7; unclear D gene. There are 14 residues in the CDR3. Trimming stripped 3 bases from V and 7 bases from J, with 17 bases between. The germline gives CDR1 SGHRS, CDR2 YFSETQ. The CDR3 reads CASSSHDLSWEQYF. As DNA, the CDR3 is TGCGCCAGCAGCTCTCACGACCTATCGTGGGAGCAGTACTTC.